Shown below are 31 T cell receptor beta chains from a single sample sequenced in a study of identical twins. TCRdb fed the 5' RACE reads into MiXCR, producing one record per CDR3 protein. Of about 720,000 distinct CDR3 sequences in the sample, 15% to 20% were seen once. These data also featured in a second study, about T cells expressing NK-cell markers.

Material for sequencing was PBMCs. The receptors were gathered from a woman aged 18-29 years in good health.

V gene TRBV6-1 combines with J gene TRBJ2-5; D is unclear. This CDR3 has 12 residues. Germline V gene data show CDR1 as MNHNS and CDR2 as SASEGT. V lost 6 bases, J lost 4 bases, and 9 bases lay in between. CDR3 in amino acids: CASRALGETQYF. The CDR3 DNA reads TGTGCCAGCAGGGCCCTGGGAGAGACCCAGTACTTC.

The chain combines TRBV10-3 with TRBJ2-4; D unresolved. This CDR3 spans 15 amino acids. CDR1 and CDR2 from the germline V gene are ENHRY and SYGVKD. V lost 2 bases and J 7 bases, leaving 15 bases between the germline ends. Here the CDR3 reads CAISEGPVTANIQYF. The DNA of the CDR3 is TGTGCCATCAGTGAGGGTCCGGTAACCGCCAACATTCAGTACTTC.

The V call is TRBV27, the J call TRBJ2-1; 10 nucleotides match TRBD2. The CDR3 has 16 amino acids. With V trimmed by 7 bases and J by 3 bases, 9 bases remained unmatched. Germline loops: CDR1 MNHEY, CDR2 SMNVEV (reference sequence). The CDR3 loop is CASTFPLAGDYNEQFF. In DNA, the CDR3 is TGTGCCAGCACCTTCCCCCTAGCGGGAGACTACAATGAGCAGTTCTTC.

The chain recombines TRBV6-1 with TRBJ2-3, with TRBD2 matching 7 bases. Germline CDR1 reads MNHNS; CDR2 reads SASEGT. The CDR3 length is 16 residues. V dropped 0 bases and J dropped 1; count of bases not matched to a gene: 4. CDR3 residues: CASSEARLARTDTQYF. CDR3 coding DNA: TGTGCCAGCAGTGAAGCAAGACTAGCCCGCACAGATACGCAGTATTTT.

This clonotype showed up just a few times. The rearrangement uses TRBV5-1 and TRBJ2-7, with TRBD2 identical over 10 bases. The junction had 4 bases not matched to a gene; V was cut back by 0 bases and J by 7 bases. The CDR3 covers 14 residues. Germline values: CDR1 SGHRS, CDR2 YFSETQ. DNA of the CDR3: TGCGCCAGCAGCTTGGATGCTAGCGGGGGAGAGCAGTACTTC. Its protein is CASSLDASGGEQYF. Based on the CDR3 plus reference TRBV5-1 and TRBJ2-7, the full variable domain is KAGVTQTPRYLIKTRGQQVTLSCSPISGHRSVSWYQQTPGQGLQFLFEYFSETQRNKGNFPGRFSGRQFSNSRSEMNVSTLELGDSALYLCASSLDASGGEQYFGPGTRLTVT.

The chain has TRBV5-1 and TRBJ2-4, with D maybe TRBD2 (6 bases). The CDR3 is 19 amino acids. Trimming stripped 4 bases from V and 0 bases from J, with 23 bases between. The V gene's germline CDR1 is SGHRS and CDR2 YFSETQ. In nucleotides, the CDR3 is TGCGCCAGCAGCCCGGAAGGCGGAGGAGGGGTATTAGCCAAAAACATTCAGTACTTC. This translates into CASSPEGGGGVLAKNIQYF.

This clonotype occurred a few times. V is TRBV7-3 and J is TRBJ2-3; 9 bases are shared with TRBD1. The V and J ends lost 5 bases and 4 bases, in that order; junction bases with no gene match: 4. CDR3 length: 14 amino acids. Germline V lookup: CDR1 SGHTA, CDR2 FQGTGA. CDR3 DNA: TGTGCCAGCAGCCAACAGGGGGCGGCAGATACGCAGTATTTT. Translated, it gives CASSQQGAADTQYF.

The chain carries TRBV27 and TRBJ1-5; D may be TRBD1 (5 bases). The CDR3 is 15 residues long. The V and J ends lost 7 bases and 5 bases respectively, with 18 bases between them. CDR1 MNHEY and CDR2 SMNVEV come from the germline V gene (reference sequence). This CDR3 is CASNSYRDADQPQHF. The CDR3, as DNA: TGTGCCAGCAACTCTTACCGGGACGCAGATCAGCCCCAGCATTTT.

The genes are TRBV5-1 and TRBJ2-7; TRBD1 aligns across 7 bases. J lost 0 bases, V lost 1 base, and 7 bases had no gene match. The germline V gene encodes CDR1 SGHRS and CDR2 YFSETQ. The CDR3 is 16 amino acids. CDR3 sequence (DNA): TGCGCCAGCAGCTTGCCTCCGGGACAGAGCTCCTACGAGCAGTACTTC. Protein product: CASSLPPGQSSYEQYF.

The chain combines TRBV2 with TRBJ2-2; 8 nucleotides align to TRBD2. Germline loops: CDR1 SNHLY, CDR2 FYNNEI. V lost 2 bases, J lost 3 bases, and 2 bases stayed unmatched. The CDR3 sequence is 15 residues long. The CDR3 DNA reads TGTGCCAGCAGTGAACTAGCGGGTTACACCGGGGAGCTGTTTTTT. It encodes CASSELAGYTGELFF.

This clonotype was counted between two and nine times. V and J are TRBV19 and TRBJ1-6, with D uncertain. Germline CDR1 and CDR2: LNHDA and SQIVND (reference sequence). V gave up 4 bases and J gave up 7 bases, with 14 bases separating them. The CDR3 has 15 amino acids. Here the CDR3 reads CASSKPGLNNSPLHF. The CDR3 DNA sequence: TGTGCCAGTAGTAAACCGGGATTGAACAATTCACCCCTCCACTTT.

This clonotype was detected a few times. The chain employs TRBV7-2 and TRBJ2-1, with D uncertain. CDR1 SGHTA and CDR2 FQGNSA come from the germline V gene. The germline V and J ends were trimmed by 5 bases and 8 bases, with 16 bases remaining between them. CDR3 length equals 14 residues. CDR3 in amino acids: CASSPYPGWHEQFF. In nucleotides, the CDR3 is TGTGCCAGCAGCCCGTACCCGGGTTGGCATGAGCAGTTCTTC.

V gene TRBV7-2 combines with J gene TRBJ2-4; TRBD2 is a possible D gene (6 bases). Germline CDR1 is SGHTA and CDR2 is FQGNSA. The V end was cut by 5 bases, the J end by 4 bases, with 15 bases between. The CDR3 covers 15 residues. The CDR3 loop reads CASSRREVIKNIQYF. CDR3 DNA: TGTGCCAGCAGCCGGAGGGAGGTCATTAAAAACATTCAGTACTTC.

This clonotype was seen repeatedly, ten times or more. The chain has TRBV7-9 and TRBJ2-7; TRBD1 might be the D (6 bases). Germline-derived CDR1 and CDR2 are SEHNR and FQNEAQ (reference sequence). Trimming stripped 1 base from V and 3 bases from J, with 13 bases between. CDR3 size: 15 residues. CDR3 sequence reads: CASSLGSGDVYEQYF. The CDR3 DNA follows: TGTGCCAGCAGCTTAGGTTCAGGGGACGTCTACGAGCAGTACTTC.

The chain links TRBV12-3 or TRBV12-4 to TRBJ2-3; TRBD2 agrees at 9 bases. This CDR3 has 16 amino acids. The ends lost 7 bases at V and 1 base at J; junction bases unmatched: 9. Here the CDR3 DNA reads TGTGCCAGCACCGCATTAGCGGGGGCCCGCACAGATACGCAGTATTTT. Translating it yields CASTALAGARTDTQYF.

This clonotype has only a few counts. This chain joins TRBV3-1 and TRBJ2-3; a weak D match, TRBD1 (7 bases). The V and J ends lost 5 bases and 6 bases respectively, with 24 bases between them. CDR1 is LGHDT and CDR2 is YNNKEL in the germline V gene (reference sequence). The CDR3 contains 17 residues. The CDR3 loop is CASSSLGGGTDVDTQYF. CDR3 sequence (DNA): TGTGCCAGCAGCAGCCTCGGTGGCGGGACAGATGTCGATACGCAGTATTTT.

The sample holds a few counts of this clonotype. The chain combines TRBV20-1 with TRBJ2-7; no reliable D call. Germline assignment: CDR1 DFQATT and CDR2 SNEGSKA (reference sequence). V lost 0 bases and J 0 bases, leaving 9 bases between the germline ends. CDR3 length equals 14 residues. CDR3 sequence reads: CSARDPRSSYEQYF. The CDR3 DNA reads TGCAGTGCTAGAGATCCCAGGAGCTCCTACGAGCAGTACTTC.

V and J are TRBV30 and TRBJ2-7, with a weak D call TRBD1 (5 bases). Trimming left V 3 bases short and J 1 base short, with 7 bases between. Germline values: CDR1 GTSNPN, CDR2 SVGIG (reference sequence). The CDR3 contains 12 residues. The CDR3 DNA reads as TGTGCCTGGAGCGCAGGGTCCTACGAGCAGTACTTC. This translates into CAWSAGSYEQYF.

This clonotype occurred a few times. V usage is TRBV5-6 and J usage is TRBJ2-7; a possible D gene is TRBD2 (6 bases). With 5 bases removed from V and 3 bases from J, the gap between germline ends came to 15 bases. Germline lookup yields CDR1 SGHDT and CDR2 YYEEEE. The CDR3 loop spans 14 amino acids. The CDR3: CASRWRDANYEQYF. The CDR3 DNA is TGTGCCAGCAGGTGGAGGGACGCCAACTACGAGCAGTACTTC. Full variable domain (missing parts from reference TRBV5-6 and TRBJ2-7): DAGVTQSPTHLIKTRGQQVTLRCSPKSGHDTVSWYQQALGQGPQFIFQYYEEEERQRGNFPDRFSGHQFPNYSSELNVNALLLGDSALYLCASRWRDANYEQYFGPGTRLTVT.

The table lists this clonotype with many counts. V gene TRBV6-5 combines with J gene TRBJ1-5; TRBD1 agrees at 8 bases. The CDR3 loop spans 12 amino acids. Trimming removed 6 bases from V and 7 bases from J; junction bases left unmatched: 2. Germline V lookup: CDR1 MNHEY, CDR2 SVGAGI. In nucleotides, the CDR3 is TGTGCCAGCAGACAGGGGGACCAGCCCCAGCATTTT. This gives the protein CASRQGDQPQHF.

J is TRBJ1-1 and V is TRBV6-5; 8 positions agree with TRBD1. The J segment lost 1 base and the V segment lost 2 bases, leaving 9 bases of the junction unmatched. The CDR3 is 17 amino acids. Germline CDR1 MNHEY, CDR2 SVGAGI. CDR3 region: CASSYGQGAMGNTEAFF. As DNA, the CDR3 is TGTGCCAGCAGTTACGGGCAGGGGGCAATGGGGAACACTGAAGCTTTCTTT.

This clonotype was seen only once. The CDR3 sequence is CASRHTGTSWDSYNEQFF. As DNA, the CDR3 is TGTGCCAGCAGACATACCGGGACTAGCTGGGACTCCTACAATGAGCAGTTCTTC. The rearrangement links TRBV6-2 or TRBV6-3 to TRBJ2-1; 9 bases match TRBD2. Germline V CDR1 and CDR2: MNHEY, SVGEGT. The ends lost 6 bases at V and 0 bases at J; junction bases unmatched: 12. CDR3 length: 18 residues.

This CDR3 is CSARRLTGAQETQYF. The CDR3 DNA reads as TGCAGTGCTCGCAGACTAACGGGGGCACAAGAGACCCAGTACTTC. The chain carries TRBV20-1 and TRBJ2-5; D possibly uses TRBD1 or TRBD2 (6 bases each). Trimming shortened V by 5 bases and J by 2 bases, and 18 bases separated the two germline ends. Germline loops: CDR1 DFQATT, CDR2 SNEGSKA (reference sequence). The CDR3 totals 15 residues.

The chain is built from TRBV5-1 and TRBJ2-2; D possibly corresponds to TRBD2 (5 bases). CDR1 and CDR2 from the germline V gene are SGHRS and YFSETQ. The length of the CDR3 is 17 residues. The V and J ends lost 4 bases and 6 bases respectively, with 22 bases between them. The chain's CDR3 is CASSAGAPAGNAGELFF. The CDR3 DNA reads TGCGCCAGCAGCGCGGGTGCTCCGGCGGGTAATGCCGGGGAGCTGTTTTTT.

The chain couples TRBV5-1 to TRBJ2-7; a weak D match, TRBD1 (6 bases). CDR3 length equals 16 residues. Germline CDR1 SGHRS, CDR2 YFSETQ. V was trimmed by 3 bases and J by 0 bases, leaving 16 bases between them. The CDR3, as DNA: TGCGCCAGCAGCTCCCGTAAGGGGGTCACCTCCTACGAGCAGTACTTC. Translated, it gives CASSSRKGVTSYEQYF.

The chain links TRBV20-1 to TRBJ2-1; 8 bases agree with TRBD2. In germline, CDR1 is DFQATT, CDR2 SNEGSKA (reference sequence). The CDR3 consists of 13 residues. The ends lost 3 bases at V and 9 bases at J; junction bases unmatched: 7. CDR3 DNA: TGCAGTGCTAGGACGGGACTAGTAGCTGAGCAGTTCTTC. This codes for CSARTGLVAEQFF.

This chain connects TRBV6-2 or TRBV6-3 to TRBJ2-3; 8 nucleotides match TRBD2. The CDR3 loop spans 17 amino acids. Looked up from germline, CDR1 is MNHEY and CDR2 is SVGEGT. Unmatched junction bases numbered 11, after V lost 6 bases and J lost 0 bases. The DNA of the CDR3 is TGTGCCAGCAGCTCCGGAACTAGCGGAGCTAGCACAGATACGCAGTATTTT. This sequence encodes CASSSGTSGASTDTQYF.

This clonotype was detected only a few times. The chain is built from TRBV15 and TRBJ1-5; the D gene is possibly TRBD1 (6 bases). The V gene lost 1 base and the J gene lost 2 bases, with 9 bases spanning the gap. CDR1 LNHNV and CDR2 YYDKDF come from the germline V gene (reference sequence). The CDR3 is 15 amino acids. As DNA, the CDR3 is TGTGCCACCAGCAGAGCTGCAGGGGGCAATCAGCCCCAGCATTTT. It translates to CATSRAAGGNQPQHF.

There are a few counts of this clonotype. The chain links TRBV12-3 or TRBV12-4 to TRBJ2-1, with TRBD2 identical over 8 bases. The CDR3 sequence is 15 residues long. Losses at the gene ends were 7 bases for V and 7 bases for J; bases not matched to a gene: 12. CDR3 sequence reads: CASTFSWREENEQFF. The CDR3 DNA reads TGTGCCAGCACATTCTCCTGGCGGGAGGAGAATGAGCAGTTCTTC.

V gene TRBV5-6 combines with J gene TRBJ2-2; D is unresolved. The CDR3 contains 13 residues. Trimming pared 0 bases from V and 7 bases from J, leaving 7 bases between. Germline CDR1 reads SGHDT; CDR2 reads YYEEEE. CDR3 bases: TGTGCCAGCAGCTTGGGACAAGTCGGGGAGCTGTTTTTT. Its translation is CASSLGQVGELFF.

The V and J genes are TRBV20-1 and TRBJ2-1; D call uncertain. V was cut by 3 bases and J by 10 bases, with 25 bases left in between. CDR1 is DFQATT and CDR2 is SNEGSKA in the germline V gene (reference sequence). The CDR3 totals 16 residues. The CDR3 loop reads CSASPTWKSLQWEQFF. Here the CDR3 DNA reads TGCAGTGCTAGTCCCACTTGGAAGAGTCTACAATGGGAGCAGTTCTTC.